Below are 17 T cell receptor beta chains sequenced from a single sample in a study of T cells after somatic rescue of genetic block. The method was immunoSEQ multiplex PCR; TCRdb's version includes in-frame clones alone and lacks a portion of them. The sample consists of 70,000 to 85,000 clones, approximately 90% of them appearing once. Material for sequencing was peripheral blood mononuclear cells (PBMCs). The receptors here all came from a man under 40.

This sequence joins TRBV28 and TRBJ2-1, with 8 bases identical to TRBD2. This CDR3 has 12 residues. Looked up from germline, CDR1 is MDHEN and CDR2 is SYDVKM. The ends lost 6 bases at V and 11 bases at J; junction bases unmatched: 6. The CDR3 nucleotides read TGTGCCAGCAGCCAGACTAGCGAGAAGCAGTTCTTC. Amino acids: CASSQTSEKQFF.

Here the CDR3 DNA reads TGTGCCAGCAGTTACAAAACTAGCGGGGACTACGAGCAGTACTTC. Translation gives CASSYKTSGDYEQYF. The chain links TRBV6-6 to TRBJ2-7, with 10 bases lining up with TRBD2. CDR3 length equals 15 residues. V lost 2 bases to trimming and J lost 3 bases; unmatched junction nucleotides: 4. CDR1 MNHNY and CDR2 SVGAGI come from the germline V gene (reference sequence).

The CDR3 protein is CASSLVGDRLQETQYF. CDR3 nucleotides: TGTGCCAGCAGCTTAGTCGGGGACAGACTTCAAGAGACCCAGTACTTC. The chain is built from TRBV7-2 and TRBJ2-5; 7 bases are shared with TRBD1. Unmatched junction bases numbered 7, after V lost 1 base and J lost 2 bases. Germline V gene data show CDR1 as SGHTA and CDR2 as FQGNSA. The CDR3 is 16 amino acids.

V gene TRBV27 combines with J gene TRBJ2-1; D might be TRBD2 (7 bases). Germline CDR1 reads MNHEY; CDR2 reads SMNVEV (reference sequence). The CDR3 spans 14 residues. Between the trimmed V and J ends, which lost 2 bases and 6 bases, there was a span of 11 bases. The CDR3, as DNA: TGTGCCAGCAGTTTAGGGGGCGGGGGCAATGAGCAGTTCTTC. It translates to CASSLGGGGNEQFF.

The chain carries TRBV4-3 and TRBJ2-2; 11 positions match TRBD2. J gave up 4 bases and V 1 base, and 14 bases lay outside the gene matches. The CDR3 runs to 20 residues. Germline CDR1 reads LGHNA; CDR2 reads YSLEER. CDR3 DNA: TGCGCCAGCAGCCAAGGTCCGGGACTAGCGGACCCCGAGGGCACCGGGGAGCTGTTTTTT. This codes for CASSQGPGLADPEGTGELFF.

This clone was seen a few times. V gene TRBV9 combines with J gene TRBJ2-3; D may correspond to TRBD1 or TRBD2 (5 bases each). The ends were cut back, 3 bases at V and 9 bases at J, with 17 bases in the middle. CDR1 is SGDLS and CDR2 is YYNGEE in the germline V gene. The CDR3 spans 14 residues. CDR3 DNA sequence: TGTGCCAGCAGCGAATGGGGGAGAGGGGAAACGCAGTATTTT. Residues: CASSEWGRGETQYF.

The V gene is TRBV19, the J gene TRBJ1-4; a weak D match, TRBD1 (6 bases). The CDR3 runs 16 residues. CDR1 and CDR2 from the germline V gene are LNHDA and SQIVND (reference sequence). The germline V and J ends were trimmed by 3 bases and 3 bases, with 14 bases remaining between them. The chain's CDR3 is CASSIVGGSANEKLFF. The CDR3 region has the DNA TGTGCCAGTAGTATCGTTGGGGGCTCGGCTAATGAAAAACTGTTTTTT. Drawing the rest from reference TRBV19 and TRBJ1-4, the complete variable domain is DGGITQSPKYLFRKEGQNVTLSCEQNLNHDAMYWYRQDPGQGLRLIYYSQIVNDFQKGDIAEGYSVSREKKESFPLTVTSAQKNPTAFYLCASSIVGGSANEKLFFGSGTQLSVL.

The chain employs TRBV7-9 and TRBJ2-2; D gene unclear. Germline values: CDR1 SEHNR, CDR2 FQNEAQ (reference sequence). V shed 5 bases and J shed 1 base, with 11 bases lying between them. The length of the CDR3 is 15 residues. The CDR3, as DNA: TGTGCCAGCAGCCCACCTTTATGGAACACCGGGGAGCTGTTTTTT. Amino acid sequence: CASSPPLWNTGELFF.

This clone came up once. The rearrangement joins TRBV20-1 to TRBJ2-7; D perhaps matches TRBD1 (6 bases). Germline CDR1 is DFQATT and CDR2 is SNEGSKA (reference sequence). The CDR3 contains 11 residues. The germline V and J ends were trimmed by 6 bases and 6 bases, with 12 bases remaining between them. As DNA, the CDR3 is TGCAGTGCCTGGGGGCTTATCGAGCAGTACTTC. This gives the protein CSAWGLIEQYF.

The genes are TRBV6-5 and TRBJ1-1, with D possibly being TRBD1 (5 bases). The germline V gene encodes CDR1 MNHEY and CDR2 SVGAGI. The CDR3 is 14 amino acids. V shed 2 bases and J shed 4 bases, with 11 bases lying between them. CDR3 nucleotide sequence: TGTGCCAGCAGTTACGCAGACAGCACCACTGAAGCTTTCTTT. Translation gives CASSYADSTTEAFF.

The CDR3 coding sequence is TGTGCCAGCAGCACTGGGGGGGAAGGTAGTGGCTACACCTTC. It yields the protein CASSTGGEGSGYTF. V gene TRBV11-2 combines with J gene TRBJ1-2; tentatively, D is TRBD1 (5 bases). The CDR3 is 14 residues long. Germline V lookup: CDR1 SGHAT, CDR2 FQNNGV. Trimming removed 5 bases from V and 7 bases from J, with 17 bases in between.

This chain links TRBV6-6 with TRBJ2-3; D not certain. Between the trimmed V and J ends, which lost 4 bases and 2 bases, there was a span of 7 bases. Germline V gives CDR1 MNHNY, CDR2 SVGAGI (reference sequence). The CDR3 is made up of 13 amino acids. This CDR3 reads CASSSQSTDTQYF. CDR3 coding DNA: TGTGCCAGCAGTTCTCAGTCCACAGATACGCAGTATTTT.

This clone was found once. The rearrangement uses TRBV27 and TRBJ1-1; maybe TRBD1 (5 bases). In germline, CDR1 is MNHEY, CDR2 SMNVEV (reference sequence). Trimming pared 8 bases from V and 6 bases from J, leaving 16 bases between. The CDR3 totals 13 residues. Here the CDR3 DNA reads TGTGCCAGCGGGGGTTACCGGGACGCTGAAGCTTTCTTT. Its protein is CASGGYRDAEAFF.

The gene calls are TRBV10-2 and TRBJ2-1, with D unresolved. Germline CDR1 is WSHSY and CDR2 is SAAADI. V was trimmed by 1 base and J by 6 bases, leaving 10 bases between them. The CDR3 spans 14 residues. The CDR3: CASSEFLQSNEQFF. The CDR3 DNA sequence: TGCGCCAGCAGTGAGTTCCTACAGAGCAATGAGCAGTTCTTC.

The rearrangement uses TRBV11-2 and TRBJ2-7; TRBD1 matches at 9 bases. The CDR3 contains 15 residues. CDR1 is SGHAT and CDR2 is FQNNGV in the germline V gene. V trimming: 5 bases; J trimming: 4 bases; junction bases outside the gene matches: 9. In DNA form, the CDR3 reads TGTGCCAGCAGCAAGGGACAGGGTAGTGTTTACGAGCAGTACTTC. It specifies CASSKGQGSVYEQYF. Using reference TRBV11-2 and TRBJ2-7 for the parts outside the CDR3, the full variable domain is EAGVAQSPRYKIIEKRQSVAFWCNPISGHATLYWYQQILGQGPKLLIQFQNNGVVDDSQLPKDRFSAERLKGVDSTLKIQPAKLEDSAVYLCASSKGQGSVYEQYFGPGTRLTVT.

The chain carries TRBV25-1 and TRBJ2-7; maybe TRBD1 (5 bases). The CDR3 has 14 amino acids. Trimming shortened V by 3 bases and J by 5 bases, and 14 bases separated the two germline ends. CDR1 is MGHDK, CDR2 SYGVNS, per germline. The CDR3 bases are TGTGCCAGCAGTGACCTAAAGGGGTCCGACGAGCAGTACTTC. It encodes CASSDLKGSDEQYF.

The J gene is TRBJ1-1, the V gene TRBV5-4; 10 bases map to TRBD1. The germline V gene encodes CDR1 SGHNT and CDR2 YYREEE (reference sequence). CDR3 length: 15 residues. Trimming took 5 bases from V and 1 from J; bases not matched to a gene: 5. The CDR3 here is CASRTGGVGNTEAFF. The CDR3 coding sequence is TGTGCCAGCAGGACAGGGGGCGTAGGGAACACTGAAGCTTTCTTT.